A single sample gave rise to the 18 T cell receptor beta chains below, sequenced in a study of graft-versus-host responses after intestinal transplantation. Libraries were prepared by immunoSEQ multiplex PCR; TCRdb keeps only in-frame clonotypes and omits some of them. The sample lists about 97,000 clones; 90% to 95% were seen once. Their recognized antigens are unknown. The sequencing here drew on unstimulated CD4+ T cells sorted from spleen or lymph node cells, taken before transplant. Receptors were obtained from a human donor who was the organ donor for an intestinal transplant.

The CDR3 sequence is CASSSQGFTDTQYF. The CDR3 nucleotides are TGTGCCAGCAGTTCCCAGGGCTTCACAGATACGCAGTATTTT. V usage is TRBV6-1 and J usage is TRBJ2-3; a possible D gene is TRBD1 (5 bases). The CDR3 runs to 14 residues. The V gene lost 5 bases and the J gene lost 2 bases, with 11 bases spanning the gap. Germline V gene sequence: CDR1 MNHNS, CDR2 SASEGT.

V and J are TRBV5-1 and TRBJ2-7; D possibly corresponds to TRBD2 (6 bases). Germline CDR1 reads SGHRS; CDR2 reads YFSETQ. The V end lost 4 bases, the J end lost 7 bases, and 12 bases lay between the germline ends. The CDR3 has 12 amino acids. CDR3 DNA: TGCGCCAGCAGCCCGGGACTGGTAGAGCAGTACTTC. As protein: CASSPGLVEQYF.

V gene TRBV4-3 combines with J gene TRBJ1-2; D unclear. In germline, CDR1 is LGHNA, CDR2 YSLEER. The CDR3 runs 14 residues. V was trimmed by 3 bases and J by 6 bases, leaving 14 bases between them. For the CDR3, the DNA is TGCGCCAGCAGCCATCTAGGAACACGGAATGGCTACACCTTC. It translates to CASSHLGTRNGYTF.

The V gene is TRBV11-2, the J gene TRBJ1-5; 10 bases align to TRBD1. Germline CDR1 SGHAT, CDR2 FQNNGV. There are 14 residues in the CDR3. Unmatched junction bases numbered 3, after V lost 1 base and J lost 9 bases. CDR3 sequence (DNA): TGTGCCAGCAGCTTAGTGGGACAGGGGAGGCCCCAGCATTTT. Translating gives CASSLVGQGRPQHF.

The gene calls are TRBV5-1 and TRBJ2-3; 7 bases fit TRBD2. V lost 4 bases to trimming and J lost 2 bases; unmatched junction nucleotides: 7. The CDR3 covers 15 residues. Germline V gives CDR1 SGHRS, CDR2 YFSETQ. The CDR3 bases are TGCGCCAGCAGCCCTAACAGCGGGAACACAGATACGCAGTATTTT. Translated: CASSPNSGNTDTQYF.

This CDR3 reads CASRRGYEQYF. The CDR3 region has the DNA TGTGCCAGCAGAAGGGGCTACGAGCAGTACTTC. The chain couples TRBV6-5 to TRBJ2-7; possible D gene TRBD1, 5 bases. CDR3 size: 11 residues. V dropped 6 bases and J dropped 3 bases, with 6 bases sitting between them. Germline CDR1 and CDR2: MNHEY and SVGAGI.

The genes are TRBV7-8 and TRBJ2-3; 8 nucleotides match TRBD2. This CDR3 is built from 19 residues. CDR1 is SGHVS and CDR2 is FQNEAQ in the germline V gene. J gave up 2 bases and V 1 base, and 14 bases lay outside the gene matches. Here the CDR3 DNA reads TGTGCCAGCAGCTTAGACAGGGACATAGCGGGGAGATTCACAGATACGCAGTATTTT. Residues: CASSLDRDIAGRFTDTQYF. The full variable domain, rest sourced from reference TRBV7-8 and TRBJ2-3, is GAGVSQSPRYKVAKRGQDVALRCDPISGHVSLFWYQQALGQGPEFLTYFQNEAQLDKSGLPSDRFFAERPEGSVSTLKIQRTQQEDSAVYLCASSLDRDIAGRFTDTQYFGPGTRLTVL.

This rearrangement joins TRBV11-2 to TRBJ2-7, with 9 bases aligning to TRBD2. Germline CDR1 reads SGHAT; CDR2 reads FQNNGV. The V gene end was trimmed by 5 bases and the J gene end by 4 bases; junction bases not matched to a gene: 9. The CDR3 extends over 15 amino acids. CDR3: CASSQQLAGLYEQYF. CDR3 nucleotide sequence: TGTGCCAGCAGCCAACAACTAGCGGGTCTGTACGAGCAGTACTTC.

The gene calls are TRBV11-2 and TRBJ2-3; 12 nucleotides match TRBD1. The CDR3 spans 16 residues. The germline V gene encodes CDR1 SGHAT and CDR2 FQNNGV. After removal of 2 bases from V and 4 bases from J, the junction contained 4 bases not matched to a gene. The CDR3 DNA sequence: TGTGCCAGCAGCTTATCCGGGACAGGGGGCGCAGATACGCAGTATTTT. It codes for CASSLSGTGGADTQYF.

The chain combines TRBV12-5 with TRBJ1-5; 12 bases match TRBD1. CDR1 is LGHNT, CDR2 FRNRAP, per germline. V shed 8 bases and J 6 bases; nucleotides not matched to a gene: 23. CDR3 size: 20 residues. The CDR3 here is CASRSGLARDRGREFQPQHF. The CDR3 DNA reads TGTGCTAGTCGGTCCGGTCTGGCTCGGGACAGGGGGCGAGAATTTCAGCCCCAGCATTTT.

The table lists this clone with a count of one. The chain couples TRBV4-1 to TRBJ1-3, with D perhaps TRBD1 (6 bases). Germline CDR1 is MGHRA and CDR2 is YSYEKL. This CDR3 spans 16 amino acids. The V gene lost 1 base and the J gene lost 4 bases, with 14 bases spanning the gap. In nucleotides, the CDR3 is TGCGCCAGCAGCCAAGGTTATAGGGGGGGCGGAAACACCATATATTTT. Amino acids: CASSQGYRGGGNTIYF.

Details on this clone: Different DNA sequences within this sample yield the same CDR3. V usage is TRBV19 and J usage is TRBJ1-1; D call uncertain. This CDR3 is built from 14 residues. The V gene's germline CDR1 is LNHDA and CDR2 SQIVND (reference sequence). V gave up 1 base and J gave up 1 base, with 7 bases separating them. The CDR3 sequence: CASSIGGSNTEAFF. DNA of the CDR3: TGTGCCAGTAGTATAGGAGGGTCGAACACTGAAGCTTTCTTT.

The chain carries TRBV29-1 and TRBJ1-2; 7 bases agree with TRBD1. V trimming: 4 bases; J trimming: 3 bases; junction bases outside the gene matches: 8. Germline V gives CDR1 SQVTM, CDR2 ANQGSEA. This CDR3 contains 14 residues. The CDR3: CSVARDSPYYGYTF. CDR3 nucleotides: TGCAGCGTTGCCCGGGACAGCCCGTACTATGGCTACACCTTC.

The chain couples TRBV4-3 to TRBJ1-6; a possible D gene is TRBD1 (6 bases). There are 18 residues in the CDR3. CDR1 and CDR2 from the germline V gene are LGHNA and YSLEER. V was trimmed by 4 bases and J by 8 bases, leaving 24 bases between them. In DNA, the CDR3 is TGCGCCAGCAGCCGCTTCAGGGGCAACGATGCCTCATATTCACCCCTCCACTTT. Its protein is CASSRFRGNDASYSPLHF.

The chain joins TRBV4-2 to TRBJ1-3; D is undetermined. CDR3 length: 17 amino acids. Trimming left V 1 base short and J 0 bases short, with 13 bases between. Germline V gives CDR1 LGHNA, CDR2 YNFKEQ. CDR3 DNA: TGTGCCAGCAGCCAAGGTTTGGGCCGTTCCTCTGGAAACACCATATATTTT. Translating it yields CASSQGLGRSSGNTIYF.

The rearrangement uses TRBV7-9 and TRBJ1-5; TRBD1 matches at 7 bases. Germline CDR1 SEHNR, CDR2 FQNEAQ (reference sequence). The CDR3 runs 14 residues. The V and J ends lost 2 bases and 2 bases, in that order; junction bases with no gene match: 0. The CDR3 DNA reads TGTGCCAGCAGCTTAACAGGGGGCAATCAGCCCCAGCATTTT. Encoded protein: CASSLTGGNQPQHF.

The chain joins TRBV7-2 to TRBJ2-3, with TRBD1 identical over 8 bases. The CDR3 sequence is 17 residues long. The trim removed 2 bases at V and 4 bases at J, leaving 11 bases unmatched. From germline, CDR1 is SGHTA and CDR2 FQGNSA. CDR3 coding DNA: TGTGCCAGCAGCTTAAGGTACCGGACAGGGTTCTCAGATACGCAGTATTTT. Its protein product is CASSLRYRTGFSDTQYF.

The chain uses TRBV19 and TRBJ1-2; D is ambiguous. V lost 4 bases and J 3 bases, leaving 9 bases between the germline ends. The germline gives CDR1 LNHDA, CDR2 SQIVND (reference sequence). The CDR3 has 13 residues. This CDR3 reads CASSTFADYGYTF. The DNA for the CDR3 is TGTGCCAGTAGTACGTTTGCGGACTATGGCTACACCTTC.